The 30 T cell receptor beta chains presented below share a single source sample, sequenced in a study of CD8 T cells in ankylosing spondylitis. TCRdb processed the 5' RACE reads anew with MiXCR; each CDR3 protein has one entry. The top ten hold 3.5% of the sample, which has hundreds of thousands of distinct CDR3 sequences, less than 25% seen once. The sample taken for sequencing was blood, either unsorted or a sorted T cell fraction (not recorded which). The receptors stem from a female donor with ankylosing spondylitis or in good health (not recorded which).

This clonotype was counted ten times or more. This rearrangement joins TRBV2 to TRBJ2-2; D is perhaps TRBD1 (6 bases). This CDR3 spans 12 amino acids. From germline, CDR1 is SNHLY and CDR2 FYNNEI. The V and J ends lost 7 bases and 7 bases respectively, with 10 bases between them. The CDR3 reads CASKEGGGELFF. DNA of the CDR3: TGTGCCAGCAAGGAAGGGGGCGGGGAGCTGTTTTTT.

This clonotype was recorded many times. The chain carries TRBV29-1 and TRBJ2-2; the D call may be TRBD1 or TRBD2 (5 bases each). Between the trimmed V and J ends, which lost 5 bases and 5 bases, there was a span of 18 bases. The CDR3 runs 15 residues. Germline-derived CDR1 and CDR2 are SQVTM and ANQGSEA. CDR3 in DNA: TGCAGCGTTTCCCCCGGGACGGGATGGACCGGGGAGCTGTTTTTT. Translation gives CSVSPGTGWTGELFF.

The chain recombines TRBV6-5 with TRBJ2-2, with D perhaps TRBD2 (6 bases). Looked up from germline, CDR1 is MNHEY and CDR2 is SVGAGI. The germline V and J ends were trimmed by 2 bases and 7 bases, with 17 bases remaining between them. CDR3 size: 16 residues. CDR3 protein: CASSYAPQGLGGELFF. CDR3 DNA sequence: TGTGCCAGCAGTTACGCCCCTCAGGGACTCGGCGGGGAGCTGTTTTTT.

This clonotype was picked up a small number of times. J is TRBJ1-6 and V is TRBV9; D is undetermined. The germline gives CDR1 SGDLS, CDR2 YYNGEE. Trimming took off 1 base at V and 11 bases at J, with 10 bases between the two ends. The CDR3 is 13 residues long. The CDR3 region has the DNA TGTGCCAGCAGCGTACAGGATCGGCCACCCCTCCACTTT. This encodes CASSVQDRPPLHF.

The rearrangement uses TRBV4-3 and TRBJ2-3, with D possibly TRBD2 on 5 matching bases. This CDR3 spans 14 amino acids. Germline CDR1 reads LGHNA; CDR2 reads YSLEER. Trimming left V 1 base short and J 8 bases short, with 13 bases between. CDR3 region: CASSQGLASRTQYF. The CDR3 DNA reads TGCGCCAGCAGCCAAGGCCTAGCAAGCCGTACGCAGTATTTT.

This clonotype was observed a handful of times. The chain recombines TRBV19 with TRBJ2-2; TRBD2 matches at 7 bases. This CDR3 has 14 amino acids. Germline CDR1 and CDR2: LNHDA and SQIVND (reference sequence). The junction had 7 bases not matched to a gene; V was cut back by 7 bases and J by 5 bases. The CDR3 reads CASTRGAGTGELFF. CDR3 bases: TGTGCCAGTACTCGTGGAGCGGGAACCGGGGAGCTGTTTTTT.

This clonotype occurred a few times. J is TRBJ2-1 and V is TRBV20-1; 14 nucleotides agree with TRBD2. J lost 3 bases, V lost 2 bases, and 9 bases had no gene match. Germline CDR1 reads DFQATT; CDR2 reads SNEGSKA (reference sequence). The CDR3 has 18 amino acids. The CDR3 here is CSARSGTSGRIGYNEQFF. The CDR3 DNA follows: TGCAGTGCTAGATCCGGGACTAGCGGGAGAATCGGCTACAATGAGCAGTTCTTC.

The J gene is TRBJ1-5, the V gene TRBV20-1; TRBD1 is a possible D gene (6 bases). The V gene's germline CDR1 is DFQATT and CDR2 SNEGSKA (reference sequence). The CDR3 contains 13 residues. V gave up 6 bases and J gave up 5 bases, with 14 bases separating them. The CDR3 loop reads CSAVQGRDQPQHF. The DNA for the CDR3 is TGCAGTGCCGTCCAGGGGAGGGATCAGCCCCAGCATTTT.

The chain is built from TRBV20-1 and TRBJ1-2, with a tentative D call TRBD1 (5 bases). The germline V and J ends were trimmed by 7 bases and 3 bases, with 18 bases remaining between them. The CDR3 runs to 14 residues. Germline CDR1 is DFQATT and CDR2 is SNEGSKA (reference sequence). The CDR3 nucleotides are TGCAGTGGTGCAACCCCCCGACAGTACTATGGCTACACCTTC. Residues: CSGATPRQYYGYTF.

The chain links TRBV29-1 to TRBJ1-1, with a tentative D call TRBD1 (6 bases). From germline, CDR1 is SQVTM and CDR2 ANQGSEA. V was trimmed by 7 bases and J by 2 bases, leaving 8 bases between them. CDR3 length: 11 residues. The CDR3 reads CSGQVNTEAFF. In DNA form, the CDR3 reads TGCAGCGGACAGGTTAACACTGAAGCTTTCTTT.

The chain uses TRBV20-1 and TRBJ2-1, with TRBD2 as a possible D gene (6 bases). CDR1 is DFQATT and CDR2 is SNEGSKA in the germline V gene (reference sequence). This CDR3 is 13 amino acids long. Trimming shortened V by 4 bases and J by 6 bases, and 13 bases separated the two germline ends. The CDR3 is CSATPGLLNEQFF. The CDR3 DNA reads TGCAGTGCTACACCGGGACTCCTCAATGAGCAGTTCTTC.

The CDR3 DNA reads as TGTGCCAGCAGCTCCAACCCGAACACTGAAGCTTTCTTT. Translation: CASSSNPNTEAFF. The chain links TRBV7-9 to TRBJ1-1; D not certain. The germline V and J ends were trimmed by 4 bases and 1 base, with 7 bases remaining between them. The CDR3 totals 13 residues. CDR1 and CDR2 from the germline V gene are SEHNR and FQNEAQ (reference sequence).

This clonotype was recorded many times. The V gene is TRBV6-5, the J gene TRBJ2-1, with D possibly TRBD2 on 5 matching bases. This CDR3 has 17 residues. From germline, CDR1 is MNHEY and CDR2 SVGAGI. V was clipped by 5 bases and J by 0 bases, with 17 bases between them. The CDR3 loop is CASSNVDSPSSYNEQFF. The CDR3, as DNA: TGTGCCAGCAGTAACGTGGACTCACCGAGCTCCTACAATGAGCAGTTCTTC.

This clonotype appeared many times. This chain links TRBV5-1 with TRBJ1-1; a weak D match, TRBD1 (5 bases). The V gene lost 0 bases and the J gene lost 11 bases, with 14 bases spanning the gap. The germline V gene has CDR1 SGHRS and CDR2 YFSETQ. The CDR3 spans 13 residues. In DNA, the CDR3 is TGCGCCAGCAGCTTGGTAGGGACCGCCGAGGCTTTCTTT. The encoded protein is CASSLVGTAEAFF.

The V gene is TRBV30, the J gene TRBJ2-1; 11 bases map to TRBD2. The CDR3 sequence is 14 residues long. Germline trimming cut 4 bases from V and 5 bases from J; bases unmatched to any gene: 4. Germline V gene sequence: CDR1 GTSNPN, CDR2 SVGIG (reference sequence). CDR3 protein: CAWTPGLADNEQFF. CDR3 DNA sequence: TGTGCCTGGACCCCGGGACTAGCGGACAATGAGCAGTTCTTC.

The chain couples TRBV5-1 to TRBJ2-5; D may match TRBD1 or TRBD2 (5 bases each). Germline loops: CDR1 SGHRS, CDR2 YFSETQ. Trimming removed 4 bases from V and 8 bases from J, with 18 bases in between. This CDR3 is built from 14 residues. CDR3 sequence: CASSPVPGDPTQYF. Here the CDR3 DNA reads TGCGCCAGCAGCCCCGTCCCCGGGGACCCTACCCAGTACTTC.

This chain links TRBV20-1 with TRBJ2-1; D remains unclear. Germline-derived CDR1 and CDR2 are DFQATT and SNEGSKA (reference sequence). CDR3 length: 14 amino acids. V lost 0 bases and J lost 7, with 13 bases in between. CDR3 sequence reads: CSARDPNYSNEQFF. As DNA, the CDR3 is TGCAGTGCTAGAGATCCCAATTATTCGAATGAGCAGTTCTTC.

The CDR3 protein is CASSRASGQETQYF. CDR3 nucleotide sequence: TGTGCCAGCAGCCGAGCTAGCGGCCAAGAGACCCAGTACTTC. This chain uses TRBV7-2 with TRBJ2-5; 7 bases are shared with TRBD2. Germline V lookup: CDR1 SGHTA, CDR2 FQGNSA. This CDR3 comprises 14 residues. V shed 5 bases, J shed 1 base, and the junction held 4 bases outside the gene matches.

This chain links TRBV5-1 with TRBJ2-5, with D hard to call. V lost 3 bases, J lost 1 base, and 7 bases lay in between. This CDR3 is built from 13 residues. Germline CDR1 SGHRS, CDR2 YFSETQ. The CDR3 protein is CASSSSFQETQYF. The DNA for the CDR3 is TGCGCCAGCAGCTCATCATTCCAAGAGACCCAGTACTTC.

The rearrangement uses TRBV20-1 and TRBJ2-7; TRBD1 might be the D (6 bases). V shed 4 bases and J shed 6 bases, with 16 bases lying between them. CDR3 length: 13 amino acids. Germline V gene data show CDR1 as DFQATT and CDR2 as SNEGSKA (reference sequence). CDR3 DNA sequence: TGCAGTGCTAAGGTCTCAGGGGCTGGCGAGCAGTACTTC. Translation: CSAKVSGAGEQYF.

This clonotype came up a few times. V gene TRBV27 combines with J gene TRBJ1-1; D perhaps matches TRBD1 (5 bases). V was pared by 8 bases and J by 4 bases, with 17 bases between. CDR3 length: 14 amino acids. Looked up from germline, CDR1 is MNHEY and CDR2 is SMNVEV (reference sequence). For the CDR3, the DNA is TGTGCCAGCTCCGTTCGGGCAGGGTTCACTGAAGCTTTCTTT. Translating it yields CASSVRAGFTEAFF.

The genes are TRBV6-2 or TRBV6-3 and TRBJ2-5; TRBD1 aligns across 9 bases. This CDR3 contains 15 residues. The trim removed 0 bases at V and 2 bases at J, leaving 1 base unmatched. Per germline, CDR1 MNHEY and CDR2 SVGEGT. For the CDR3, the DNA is TGTGCCAGCAGTTACTCCGGGACAGGGCAAGAGACCCAGTACTTC. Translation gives CASSYSGTGQETQYF.

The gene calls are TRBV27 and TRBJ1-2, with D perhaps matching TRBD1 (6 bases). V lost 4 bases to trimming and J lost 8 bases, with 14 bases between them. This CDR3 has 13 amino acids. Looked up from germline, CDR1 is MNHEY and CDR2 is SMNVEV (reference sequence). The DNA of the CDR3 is TGTGCCAGCAGTTCTTCAGGGGAGGAGGGCTACACCTTC. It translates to CASSSSGEEGYTF.

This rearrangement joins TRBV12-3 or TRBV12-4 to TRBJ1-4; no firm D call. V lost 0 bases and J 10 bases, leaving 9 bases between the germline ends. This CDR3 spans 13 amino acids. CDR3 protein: CASSLAPKGKLFF. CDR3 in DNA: TGTGCCAGCAGTTTAGCGCCCAAGGGAAAACTGTTTTTT.

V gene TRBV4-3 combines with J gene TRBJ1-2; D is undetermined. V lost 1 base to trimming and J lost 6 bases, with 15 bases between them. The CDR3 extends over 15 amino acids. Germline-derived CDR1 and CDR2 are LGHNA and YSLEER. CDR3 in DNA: TGCGCCAGCAGCCAAGGTGTCCTCCGGGAAGATGGCTACACCTTC. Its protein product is CASSQGVLREDGYTF.

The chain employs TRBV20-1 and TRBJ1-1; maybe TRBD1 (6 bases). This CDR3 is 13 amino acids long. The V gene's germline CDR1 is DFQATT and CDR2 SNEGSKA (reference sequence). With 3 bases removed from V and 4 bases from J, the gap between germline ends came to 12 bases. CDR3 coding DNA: TGCAGTGCTAGTCCGGGGGCGAGCACTGAAGCTTTCTTT. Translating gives CSASPGASTEAFF.

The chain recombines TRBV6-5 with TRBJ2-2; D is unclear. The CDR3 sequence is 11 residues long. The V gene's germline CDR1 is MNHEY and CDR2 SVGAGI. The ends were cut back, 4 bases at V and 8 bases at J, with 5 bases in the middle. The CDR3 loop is CASSFRGELFF. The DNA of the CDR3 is TGTGCCAGCAGTTTCAGAGGGGAGCTGTTTTTT.

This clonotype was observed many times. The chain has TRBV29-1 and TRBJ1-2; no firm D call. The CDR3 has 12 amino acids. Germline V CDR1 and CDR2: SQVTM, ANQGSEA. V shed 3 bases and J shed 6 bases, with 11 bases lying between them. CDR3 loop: CSVDGQVNGYTF. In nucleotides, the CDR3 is TGCAGCGTTGATGGGCAGGTTAATGGCTACACCTTC.

CDR3 sequence reads: CATSDSGTADYNEQFF. The CDR3 region has the DNA TGTGCCACCAGTGATTCCGGGACAGCGGACTACAATGAGCAGTTCTTC. The rearrangement joins TRBV24-1 to TRBJ2-1; 7 bases line up with TRBD1. V lost 2 bases and J lost 3; bases outside the gene matches: 6. The CDR3 sequence is 16 residues long. CDR1 is KGHDR and CDR2 is SFDVKD in the germline V gene.

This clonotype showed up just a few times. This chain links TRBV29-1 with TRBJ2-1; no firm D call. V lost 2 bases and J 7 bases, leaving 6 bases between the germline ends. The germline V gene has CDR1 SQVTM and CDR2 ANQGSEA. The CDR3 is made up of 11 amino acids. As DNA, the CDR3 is TGCAGCGTTGAAAGCGTGAATGAGCAGTTCTTC. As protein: CSVESVNEQFF.